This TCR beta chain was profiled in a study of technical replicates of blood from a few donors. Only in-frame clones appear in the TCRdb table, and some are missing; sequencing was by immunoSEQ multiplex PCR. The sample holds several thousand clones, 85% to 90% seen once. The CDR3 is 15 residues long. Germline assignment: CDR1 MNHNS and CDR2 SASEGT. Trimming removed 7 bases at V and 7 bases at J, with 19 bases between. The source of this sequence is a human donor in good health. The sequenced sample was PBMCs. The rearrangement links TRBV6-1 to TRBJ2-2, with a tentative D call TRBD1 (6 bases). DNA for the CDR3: TGTGCCAGCATCCTGGAAGGGGGAGTGAACGGGGAGCTGTTTTTT. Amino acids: CASILEGGVNGELFF.